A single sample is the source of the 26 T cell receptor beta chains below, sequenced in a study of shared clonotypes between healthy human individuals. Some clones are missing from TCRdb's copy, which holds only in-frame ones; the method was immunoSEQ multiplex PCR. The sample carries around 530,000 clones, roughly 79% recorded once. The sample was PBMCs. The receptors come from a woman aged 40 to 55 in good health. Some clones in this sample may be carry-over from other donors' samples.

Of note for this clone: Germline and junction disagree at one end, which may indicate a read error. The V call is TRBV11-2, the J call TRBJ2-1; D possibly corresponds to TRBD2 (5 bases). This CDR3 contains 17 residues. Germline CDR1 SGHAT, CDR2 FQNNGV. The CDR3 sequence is CASSPRLGEPKYTEQFF. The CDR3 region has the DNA TGTGCCAGCAGCCCCCGACTCGGGGAACCGAAATACACTGAGCAGTTCTTC.

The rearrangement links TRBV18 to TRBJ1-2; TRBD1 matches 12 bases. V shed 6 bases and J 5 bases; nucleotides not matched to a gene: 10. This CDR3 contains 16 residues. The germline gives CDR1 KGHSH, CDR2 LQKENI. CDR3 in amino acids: CASSPSGTGGWYGYTF. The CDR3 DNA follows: TGTGCCAGCTCCCCGTCCGGGACAGGGGGCTGGTATGGCTACACCTTC.

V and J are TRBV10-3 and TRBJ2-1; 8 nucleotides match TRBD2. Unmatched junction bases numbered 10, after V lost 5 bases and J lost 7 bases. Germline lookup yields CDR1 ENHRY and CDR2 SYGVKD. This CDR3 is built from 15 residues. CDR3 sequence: CAISSTSGGGNEQFF. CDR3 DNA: TGTGCCATCAGTTCCACTAGCGGAGGAGGGAATGAGCAGTTCTTC.

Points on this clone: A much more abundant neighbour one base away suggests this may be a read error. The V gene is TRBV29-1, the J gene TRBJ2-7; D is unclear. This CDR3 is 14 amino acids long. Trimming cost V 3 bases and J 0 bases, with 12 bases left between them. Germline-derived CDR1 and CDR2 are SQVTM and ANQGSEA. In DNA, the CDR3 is TGCAGCGTTGAGATGTTGACTGACTCCTACGAGCAGTACTTC. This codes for CSVEMLTDSYEQYF.

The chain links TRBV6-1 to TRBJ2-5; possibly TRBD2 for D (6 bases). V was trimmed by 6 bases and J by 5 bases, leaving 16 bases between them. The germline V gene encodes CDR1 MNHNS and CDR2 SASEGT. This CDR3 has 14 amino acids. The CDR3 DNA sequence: TGTGCCAGCAGCCCTCGGGGGTCGGGGGAGACCCAGTACTTC. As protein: CASSPRGSGETQYF.

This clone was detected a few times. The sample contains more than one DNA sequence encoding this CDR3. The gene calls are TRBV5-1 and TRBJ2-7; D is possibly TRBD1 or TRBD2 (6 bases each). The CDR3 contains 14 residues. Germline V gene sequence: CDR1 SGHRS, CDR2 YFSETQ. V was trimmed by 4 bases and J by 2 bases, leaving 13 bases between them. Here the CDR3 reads CASSPVRGAYEQYF. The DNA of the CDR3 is TGCGCCAGCAGCCCCGTGAGGGGGGCCTACGAGCAGTACTTC.

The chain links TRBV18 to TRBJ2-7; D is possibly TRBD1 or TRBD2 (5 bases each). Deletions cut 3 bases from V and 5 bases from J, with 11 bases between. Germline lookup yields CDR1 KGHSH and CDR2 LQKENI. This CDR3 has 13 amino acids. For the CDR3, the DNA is TGTGCCAGCTCACCTAATAGGGACGACGAGCAGTACTTC. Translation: CASSPNRDDEQYF.

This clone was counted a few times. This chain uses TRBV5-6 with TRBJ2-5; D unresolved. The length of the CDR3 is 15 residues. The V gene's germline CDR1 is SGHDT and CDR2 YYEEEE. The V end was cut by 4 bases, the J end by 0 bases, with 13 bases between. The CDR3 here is CASSPESYYQETQYF. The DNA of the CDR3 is TGTGCCAGCAGCCCGGAGTCCTACTACCAAGAGACCCAGTACTTC.

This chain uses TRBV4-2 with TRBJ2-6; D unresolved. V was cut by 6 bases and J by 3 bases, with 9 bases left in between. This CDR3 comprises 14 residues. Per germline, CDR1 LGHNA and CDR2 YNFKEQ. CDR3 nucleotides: TGTGCCAGCAGTAGGAGTGGTGGGGCCAACGTCCTGACTTTC. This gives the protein CASSRSGGANVLTF.

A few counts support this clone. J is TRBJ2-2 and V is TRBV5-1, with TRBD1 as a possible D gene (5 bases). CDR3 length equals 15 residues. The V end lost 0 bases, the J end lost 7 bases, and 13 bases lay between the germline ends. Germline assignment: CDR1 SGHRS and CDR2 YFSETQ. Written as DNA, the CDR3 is TGCGCCAGCAGCTTGGCCGCCATTCAGGGCGGGGAGCTGTTTTTT. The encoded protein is CASSLAAIQGGELFF. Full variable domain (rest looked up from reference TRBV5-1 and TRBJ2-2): KAGVTQTPRYLIKTRGQQVTLSCSPISGHRSVSWYQQTPGQGLQFLFEYFSETQRNKGNFPGRFSGRQFSNSRSEMNVSTLELGDSALYLCASSLAAIQGGELFFGEGSRLTVL.

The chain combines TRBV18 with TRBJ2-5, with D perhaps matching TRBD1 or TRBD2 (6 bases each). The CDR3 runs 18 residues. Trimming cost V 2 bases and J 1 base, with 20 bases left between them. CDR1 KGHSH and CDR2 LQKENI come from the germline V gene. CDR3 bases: TGTGCCAGCTCACCATTAGGAGGCGGGGACACCCTCCAAGAGACCCAGTACTTC. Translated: CASSPLGGGDTLQETQYF. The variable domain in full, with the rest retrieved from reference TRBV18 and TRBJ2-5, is NAGVMQNPRHLVRRRGQEARLRCSPMKGHSHVYWYRQLPEEGLKFMVYLQKENIIDESGMPKERFSAEFPKEGPSILRIQQVVRGDSAAYFCASSPLGGGDTLQETQYFGPGTRLLVL.

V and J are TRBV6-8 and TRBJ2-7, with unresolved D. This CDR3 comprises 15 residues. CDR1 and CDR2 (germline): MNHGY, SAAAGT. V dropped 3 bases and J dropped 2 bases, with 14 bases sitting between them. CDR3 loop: CASSYHGDAAYEQYF. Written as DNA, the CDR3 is TGTGCCAGCAGTTATCATGGGGATGCGGCCTACGAGCAGTACTTC.

The CDR3 region is CASRLGTSAETQYF. The CDR3 DNA follows: TGTGCCAGTAGACTCGGGACTAGCGCAGAGACCCAGTACTTC. The chain links TRBV19 to TRBJ2-5, with 10 nucleotides matching TRBD2. CDR1 and CDR2 from the germline V gene are LNHDA and SQIVND (reference sequence). This CDR3 spans 14 amino acids. The junction had 5 bases not matched to a gene; V was cut back by 6 bases and J by 4 bases.

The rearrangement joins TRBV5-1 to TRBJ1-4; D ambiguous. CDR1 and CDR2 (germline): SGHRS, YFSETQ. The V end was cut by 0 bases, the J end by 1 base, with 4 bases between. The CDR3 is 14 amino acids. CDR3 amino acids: CASSLGVTNEKLFF. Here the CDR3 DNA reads TGCGCCAGCAGCTTGGGGGTAACTAATGAAAAACTGTTTTTT.

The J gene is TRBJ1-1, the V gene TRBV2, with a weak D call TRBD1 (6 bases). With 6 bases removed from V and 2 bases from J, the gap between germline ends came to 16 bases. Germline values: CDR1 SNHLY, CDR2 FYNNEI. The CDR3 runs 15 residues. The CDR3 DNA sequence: TGTGCCAGCAGCCAACACACAGGGAGAAACACTGAAGCTTTCTTT. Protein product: CASSQHTGRNTEAFF.

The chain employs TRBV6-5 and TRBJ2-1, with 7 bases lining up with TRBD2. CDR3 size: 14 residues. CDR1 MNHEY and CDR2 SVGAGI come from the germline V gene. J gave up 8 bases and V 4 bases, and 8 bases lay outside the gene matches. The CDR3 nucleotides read TGTGCCAGCAGTTCGCTAGCGGAGCAGGATGAGCAGTTCTTC. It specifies CASSSLAEQDEQFF.

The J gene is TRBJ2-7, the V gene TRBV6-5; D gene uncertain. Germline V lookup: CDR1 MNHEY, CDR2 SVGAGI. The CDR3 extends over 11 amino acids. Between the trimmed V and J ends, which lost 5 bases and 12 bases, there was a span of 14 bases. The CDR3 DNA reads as TGTGCCAGCAGTGAACCGTCCATTCGGTACTTC. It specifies CASSEPSIRYF.

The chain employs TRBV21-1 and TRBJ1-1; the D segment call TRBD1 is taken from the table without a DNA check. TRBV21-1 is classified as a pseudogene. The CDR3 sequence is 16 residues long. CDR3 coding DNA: TGTGCCAGCAGCAAAGAGGTGACAGGGATGAACACTGAAGCTTTCTTT. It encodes CASSKEVTGMNTEAFF.

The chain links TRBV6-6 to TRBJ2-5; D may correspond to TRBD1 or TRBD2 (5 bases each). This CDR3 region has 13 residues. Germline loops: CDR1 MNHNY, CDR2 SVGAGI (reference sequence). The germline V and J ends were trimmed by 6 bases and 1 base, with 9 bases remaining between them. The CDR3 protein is CASRWDLQETQYF. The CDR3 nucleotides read TGTGCCAGCAGGTGGGACCTCCAAGAGACCCAGTACTTC.

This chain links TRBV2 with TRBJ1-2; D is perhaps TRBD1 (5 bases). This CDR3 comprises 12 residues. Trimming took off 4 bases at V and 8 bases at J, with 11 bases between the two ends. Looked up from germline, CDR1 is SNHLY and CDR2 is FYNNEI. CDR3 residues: CASSVQRQGYTF. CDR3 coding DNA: TGTGCCAGCAGTGTCCAGAGACAGGGCTACACCTTC.

CDR3 DNA: TGTGCCAGTAGTATCACTAGCGGGAGTCAAATGGCGCAGTATTTT. Protein product: CASSITSGSQMAQYF. The chain employs TRBV19 and TRBJ2-3; 11 nucleotides align to TRBD2. Germline V gene data show CDR1 as LNHDA and CDR2 as SQIVND (reference sequence). This CDR3 comprises 15 residues. The junction had 9 bases not matched to a gene; V was cut back by 3 bases and J by 10 bases.

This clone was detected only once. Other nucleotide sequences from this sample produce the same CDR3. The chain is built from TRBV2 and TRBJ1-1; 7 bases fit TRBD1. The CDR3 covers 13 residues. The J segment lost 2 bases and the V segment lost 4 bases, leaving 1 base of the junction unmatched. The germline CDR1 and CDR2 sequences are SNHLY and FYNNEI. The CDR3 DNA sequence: TGTGCCAGCAGTGGACAGGGCAACACTGAAGCTTTCTTT. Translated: CASSGQGNTEAFF.

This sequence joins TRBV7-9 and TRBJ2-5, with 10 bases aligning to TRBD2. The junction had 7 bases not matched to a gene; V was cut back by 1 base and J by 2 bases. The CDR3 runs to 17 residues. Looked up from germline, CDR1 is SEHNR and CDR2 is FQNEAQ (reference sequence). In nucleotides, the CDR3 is TGTGCCAGCAGCTTAGTTCGGCTAGCGGGAGATCAAGAGACCCAGTACTTC. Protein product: CASSLVRLAGDQETQYF.

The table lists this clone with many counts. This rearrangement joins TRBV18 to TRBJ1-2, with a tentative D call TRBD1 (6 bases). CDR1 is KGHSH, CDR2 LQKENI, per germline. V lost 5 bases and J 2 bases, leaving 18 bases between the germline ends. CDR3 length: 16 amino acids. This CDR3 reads CASSVRQDPANYGYTF. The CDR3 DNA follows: TGTGCCAGCTCAGTCCGACAGGATCCGGCGAACTATGGCTACACCTTC. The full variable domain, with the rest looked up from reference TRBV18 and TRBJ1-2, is NAGVMQNPRHLVRRRGQEARLRCSPMKGHSHVYWYRQLPEEGLKFMVYLQKENIIDESGMPKERFSAEFPKEGPSILRIQQVVRGDSAAYFCASSVRQDPANYGYTFGSGTRLTVV.

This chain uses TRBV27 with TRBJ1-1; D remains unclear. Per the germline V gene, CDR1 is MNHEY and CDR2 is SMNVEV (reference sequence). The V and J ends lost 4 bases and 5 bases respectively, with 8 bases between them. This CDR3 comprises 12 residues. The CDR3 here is CASSSLRTEAFF. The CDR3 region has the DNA TGTGCCAGCAGTTCCCTTCGGACTGAAGCTTTCTTT.

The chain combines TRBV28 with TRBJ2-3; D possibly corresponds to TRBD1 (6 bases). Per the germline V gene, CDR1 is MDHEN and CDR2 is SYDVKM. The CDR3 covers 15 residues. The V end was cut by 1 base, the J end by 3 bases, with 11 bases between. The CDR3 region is CASSLSGGRTDTQYF. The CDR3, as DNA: TGTGCCAGCAGTTTATCTGGGGGCAGAACAGATACGCAGTATTTT. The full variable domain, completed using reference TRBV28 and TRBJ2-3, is DVKVTQSSRYLVKRTGEKVFLECVQDMDHENMFWYRQDPGLGLRLIYFSYDVKMKEKGDIPEGYSVSREKKERFSLILESASTNQTSMYLCASSLSGGRTDTQYFGPGTRLTVL.